This T cell receptor (beta chain) was sequenced during a study of blood T cell repertoires in COVID-19. Study-wide background: Sources were T cells, B-cell-depleted T cells, or PBMCs; the material itself was cDNA or gDNA.

The ends were cut back, 7 bases at V and 0 bases at J, with 10 bases in the middle. Germline assignment: CDR1 SGHVS and CDR2 FQNEAQ. This CDR3 has 14 amino acids. Clones were sequenced by immunoSEQ multiplex PCR, and TCRdb holds only the in-frame ones, with some missing. This table holds some 85,000 clones, over 60% found once. This sequence joins TRBV7-8 and TRBJ2-1; no clear D. The sample taken for sequencing was peripheral blood. The TCR comes from a woman of 80 years or more with active or convalescent COVID-19. In nucleotides, the CDR3 is TGTGCCAGCAATGGCAGAAGCTCCTACAATGAGCAGTTCTTC. Translation gives CASNGRSSYNEQFF.